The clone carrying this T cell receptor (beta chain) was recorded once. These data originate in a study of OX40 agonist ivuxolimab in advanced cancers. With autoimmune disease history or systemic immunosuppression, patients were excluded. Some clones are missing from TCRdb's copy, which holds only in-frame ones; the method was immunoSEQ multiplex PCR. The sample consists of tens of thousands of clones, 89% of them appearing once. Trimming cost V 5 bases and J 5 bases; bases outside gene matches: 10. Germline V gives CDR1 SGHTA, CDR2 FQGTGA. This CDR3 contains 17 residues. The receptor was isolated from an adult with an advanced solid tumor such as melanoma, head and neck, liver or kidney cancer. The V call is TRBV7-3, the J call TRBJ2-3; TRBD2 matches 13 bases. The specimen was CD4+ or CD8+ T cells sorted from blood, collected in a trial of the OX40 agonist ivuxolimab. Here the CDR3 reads CASSLPTSGGDIDTQYF. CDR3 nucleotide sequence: TGTGCCAGCAGCCTTCCTACTAGCGGGGGGGATATAGATACGCAGTATTTT.